This TCR beta chain comes out of a study of Graves' ophthalmopathy and Graves' hyperthyroidism. Thyroid ultrasound, orbital computed tomography, TRAb, serum thyroxine and clinical symptoms formed the basis of diagnosis. PBMCs were isolated by Ficoll-Paque density gradient centrifugation, using about 10 ml of fresh peripheral blood as the starting material. This clonotype occurred many times. The germline gives CDR1 DFQATT, CDR2 SNEGSKA (reference sequence). CDR3 length: 13 residues. With 1 base removed from V and 4 bases from J, the gap between germline ends came to 10 bases. Amplification from RNA transcripts yielded the TCR beta CDR3 regions. RT-PCR in the first round used HTBI primers; a second-round multiplex PCR followed. A single record per CDR3 protein comes from TCRdb applying MiXCR to the multiplex PCR reads. The sample includes over 650,000 distinct CDR3 sequences, about 40% seen only once; the top ten take roughly 3%.

Sequenced input: peripheral blood. This sequence was found in an adult man with Graves' ophthalmopathy. The chain couples TRBV20-1 to TRBJ2-5, with D perhaps matching TRBD2 (5 bases). The CDR3 protein is CSARVGKAETQYF. In nucleotides, the CDR3 is TGCAGTGCTAGAGTCGGGAAAGCAGAGACCCAGTACTTC.